The T cell receptor (beta chain) described here comes from a study of T cell repertoires in cytomegalovirus infection (dated by TCRdb to between 2019 and 2020). Some background on the complete study: Alongside well-studied HLA-B-restricted epitopes, the peptide stimulations were aimed at recently identified HLA-C-restricted CMV epitopes, whose presentation resists viral immunomodulation. Because public TCR beta signatures pointed to carriage of CMV infection together with the matching HLA type, the HLA type of each donor mattered for the analysis. Broader findings and caveats from the paper: In both this cohort and an independent cohort of several hundred donors, the cumulative frequency of public TCR beta family members distinguished carriers of CMV infection plus the relevant HLA type. The ex vivo response was dominated by HLA-C-restricted CMV-specific TCR beta clonotypes, and the single most frequent clonotype in two of eight donors was supplied by these HLA-C-restricted clonotypes.

To note about this clonotype: It has no known antigen specificity. Base qualities are not recorded, but no much larger clone differs from it by a single base.

The germline V end is reduced by 0 bases and the J end by 1 base; junction bases left unmatched: 3. Inclusive of the bounding cysteine and phenylalanine, the CDR3 is 16 residues long. Here the CDR3 DNA is all that survives: 48 bases in frame from base 1. The CDR1 and CDR2 encoded by the germline V gene (reference sequence) are SGHNT and YYREEE. What this sample's treatment or condition label stands for: in vitro stimulation with specific CMV peptide epitopes to enrich CMV-specific T cells. These reads were obtained on an Illumina HiSeq 1500. TCRdb redid the processing of the public reads, applying fastp at Q25 and MiXCR, and retained in-frame beta chains. Identical CDR3 protein sequences are pooled into one entry, listed with their most common genes and DNA. Present in this sample are approximately 990,000 distinct CDR3 sequences, less than 35% of which were seen just once. The ten largest clones add up to over 12% of the sample.

The chain links TRBV5-4 with TRBJ2-3; TRBD2 fits 9 bases in the junction. The sample was cultured CD8+ T cells from PBMCs, taken from culture after CMV antigen stimulation. This TCR came from a human donor in good health (CMV status not recorded). Some clones in this sample may be carry-over from other donors' samples. This receptor carries the CDR3 CASSLAERGGTDTQYF. The DNA sequence is as follows: TGTGCCAGCAGCTTGGCCGAGCGGGGGGGCACAGATACGCAGTATTTT. Outside the CDR3, residues come from the reference TRBV5-4 and TRBJ2-3 proteins, so the full variable domain is: ETGVTQSPTHLIKTRGQQVTLRCSSQSGHNTVSWYQQALGQGPQFIFQYYREEENGRGNFPPRFSGLQFPNYSSELNVNALELDDSALYLCASSLAERGGTDTQYFGPGTRLTVL.